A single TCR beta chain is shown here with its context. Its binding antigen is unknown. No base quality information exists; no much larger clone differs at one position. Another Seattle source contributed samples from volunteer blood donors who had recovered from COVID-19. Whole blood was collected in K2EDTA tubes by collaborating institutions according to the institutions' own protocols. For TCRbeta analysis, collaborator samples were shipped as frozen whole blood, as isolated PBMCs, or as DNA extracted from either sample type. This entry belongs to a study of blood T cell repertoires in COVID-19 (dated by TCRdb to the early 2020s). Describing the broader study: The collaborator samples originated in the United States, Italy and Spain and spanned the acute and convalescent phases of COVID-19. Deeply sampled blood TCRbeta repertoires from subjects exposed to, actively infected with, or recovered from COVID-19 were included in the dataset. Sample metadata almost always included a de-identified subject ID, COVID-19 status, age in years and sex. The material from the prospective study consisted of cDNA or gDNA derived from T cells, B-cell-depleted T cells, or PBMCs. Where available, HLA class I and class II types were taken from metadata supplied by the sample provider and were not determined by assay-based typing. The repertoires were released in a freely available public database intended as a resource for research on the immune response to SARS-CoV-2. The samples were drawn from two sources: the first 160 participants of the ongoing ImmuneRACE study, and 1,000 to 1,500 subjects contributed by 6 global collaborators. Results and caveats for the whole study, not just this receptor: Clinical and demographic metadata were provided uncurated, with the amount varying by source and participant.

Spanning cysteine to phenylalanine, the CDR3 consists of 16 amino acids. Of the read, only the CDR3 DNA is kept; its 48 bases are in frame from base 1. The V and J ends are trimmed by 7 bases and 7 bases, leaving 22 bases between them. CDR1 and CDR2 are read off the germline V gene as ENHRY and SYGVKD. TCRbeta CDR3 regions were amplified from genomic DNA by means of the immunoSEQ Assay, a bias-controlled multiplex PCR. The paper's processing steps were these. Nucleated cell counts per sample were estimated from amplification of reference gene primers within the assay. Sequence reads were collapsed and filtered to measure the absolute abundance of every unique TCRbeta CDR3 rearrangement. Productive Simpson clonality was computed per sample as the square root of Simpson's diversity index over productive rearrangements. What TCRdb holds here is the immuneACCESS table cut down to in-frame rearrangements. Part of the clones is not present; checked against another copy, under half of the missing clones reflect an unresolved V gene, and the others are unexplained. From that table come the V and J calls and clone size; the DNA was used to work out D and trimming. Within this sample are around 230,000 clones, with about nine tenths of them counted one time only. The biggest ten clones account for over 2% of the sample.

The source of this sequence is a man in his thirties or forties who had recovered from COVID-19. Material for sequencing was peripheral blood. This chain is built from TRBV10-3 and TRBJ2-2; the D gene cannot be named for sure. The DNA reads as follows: TGTGCCATCATAAACAGCCTCCTGGCCGAAGGCGGGGAGCTGTTTTTT. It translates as CAIINSLLAEGGELFF.